This TCR beta chain was obtained from a study of blood T cell repertoires in COVID-19. Turning to the study itself: Both acute and convalescent COVID-19 samples were obtained from the United States, Italy and Spain. Sources were T cells, B-cell-depleted T cells, or PBMCs; the material itself was cDNA or gDNA.

J lost 9 bases, V lost 5 bases, and 12 bases had no gene match. The CDR3 runs to 14 residues. From germline, CDR1 is SGHAT and CDR2 FQNNGV. As originally analysed: Estimates of nucleated cell counts were drawn from the amplification of reference gene primers. The data were produced by immunoSEQ multiplex PCR, yet TCRdb's version contains in-frame clones alone and is incomplete. V, J and clone size were drawn from that table, and D and trimming were deduced from the DNA. This repertoire shows roughly 250,000 clones, less than 85% found once; its top ten account for 4.9%. V and J are TRBV11-2 and TRBJ2-7, with TRBD1 identical over 8 bases. Sample: peripheral blood. The clonotype was recovered from an elderly woman with active or convalescent COVID-19. Here the CDR3 reads CASSRGQARWGQYF. CDR3 bases: TGTGCCAGCAGCCGGGGACAGGCCCGCTGGGGGCAGTACTTC.